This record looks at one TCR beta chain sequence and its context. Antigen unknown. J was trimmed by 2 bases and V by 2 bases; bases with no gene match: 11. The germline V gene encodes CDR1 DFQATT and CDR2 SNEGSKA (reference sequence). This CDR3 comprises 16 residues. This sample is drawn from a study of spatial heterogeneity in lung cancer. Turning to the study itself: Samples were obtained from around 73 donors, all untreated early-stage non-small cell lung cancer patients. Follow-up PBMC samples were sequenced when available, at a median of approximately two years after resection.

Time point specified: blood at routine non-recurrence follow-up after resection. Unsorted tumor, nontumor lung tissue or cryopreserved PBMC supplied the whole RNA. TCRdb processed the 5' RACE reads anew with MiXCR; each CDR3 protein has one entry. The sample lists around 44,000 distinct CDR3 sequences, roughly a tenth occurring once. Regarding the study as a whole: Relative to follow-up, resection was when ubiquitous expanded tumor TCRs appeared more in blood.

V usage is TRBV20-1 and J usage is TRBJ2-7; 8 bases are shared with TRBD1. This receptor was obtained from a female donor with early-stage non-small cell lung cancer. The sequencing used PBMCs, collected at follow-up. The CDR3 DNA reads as TGCAGTGCTAGAATCCAAGCCGGGACAGGAGCCTACGAGCAGTACTTC. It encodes CSARIQAGTGAYEQYF.